The rows below give T cell receptor beta chains drawn from one sample of a study of blood T cells in healthy people across ages. TCRdb analysed the 5' RACE reads with MiXCR anew, one entry per CDR3 protein. This table holds over 1,500,000 distinct CDR3 sequences, about 49% found once. Source material: blood. The receptors derive from a woman in her thirties or forties in good health. Each CDR3 is given with its conserved first and last residue. Each record gives: D gene, J gene, V gene, clone size, CDR3 length, CDR3 DNA, CDR3 protein. The D gene is left open where the match is weak. Expanded clones get a size class; other rows say once, few or many, or leave the size out.

D gene: TRBD2
J gene: TRBJ2-7
V gene: TRBV3-1
clone size: -
CDR3 length: 19
CDR3 DNA: TGTGCCAGCAGCCAAGTTCCGGGACTAGCGGGGGGCTCCTACAATGAGCAGTACTTC
CDR3 protein: CASSQVPGLAGGSYNEQYF

D gene: TRBD2
J gene: TRBJ2-3
V gene: TRBV28
clone size: -
CDR3 length: 15
CDR3 DNA: TGTGCCAGCTCTCCTAGCGGGGCCCATAAGGATACGCAGTATTTT
CDR3 protein: CASSPSGAHKDTQYF

D gene: -
J gene: TRBJ2-5
V gene: TRBV24-1
clone size: -
CDR3 length: 16
CDR3 DNA: TGTGCCACCAGTGATTTTGGGCAGGGGACGCTAGAGACCCAGTACTTC
CDR3 protein: CATSDFGQGTLETQYF

D gene: -
J gene: TRBJ2-1
V gene: TRBV27
clone size: -
CDR3 length: 13
CDR3 DNA: TGTGCCAGCAGTTTATTGTCGACGAATGAGCAGTTCTTC
CDR3 protein: CASSLLSTNEQFF

D gene: TRBD2
J gene: TRBJ2-1
V gene: TRBV12-3/TRBV12-4
clone size: -
CDR3 length: 13
CDR3 DNA: TGTGCCAGCGGGACTAGCGGGGCACATGAGCAGTTCTTC
CDR3 protein: CASGTSGAHEQFF

D gene: TRBD2
J gene: TRBJ2-1
V gene: TRBV20-1
clone size: -
CDR3 length: 19
CDR3 DNA: TGCAGTGCTGAGCCCCTAGCGGGGGCCCCCCAGAGCTCCTACAATGAGCAGTTCTTC
CDR3 protein: CSAEPLAGAPQSSYNEQFF

D gene: -
J gene: TRBJ2-5
V gene: TRBV7-2
clone size: few
CDR3 length: 15
CDR3 DNA: TGTGCCAGCAGCATAGCACAGGGATACCAAGAGACCCAGTACTTC
CDR3 protein: CASSIAQGYQETQYF

D gene: TRBD2
J gene: TRBJ2-5
V gene: TRBV27
clone size: once
CDR3 length: 16
CDR3 DNA: TGTGCCAGCAGAAAACTAGCGGGGGGGGTCCAAGAGACCCAGTACTTC
CDR3 protein: CASRKLAGGVQETQYF

D gene: -
J gene: TRBJ2-5
V gene: TRBV28
clone size: few
CDR3 length: 15
CDR3 DNA: TGTGCCAGCAGTTTAGAAACAGCGTACCAAGAGACCCAGTACTTC
CDR3 protein: CASSLETAYQETQYF

D gene: -
J gene: TRBJ2-7
V gene: TRBV28
clone size: few
CDR3 length: 16
CDR3 DNA: TGTGCCAGCAGTTTAATGGGTCCCTCTTACTCCTACGAGCAGTACTTC
CDR3 protein: CASSLMGPSYSYEQYF

D gene: TRBD2
J gene: TRBJ2-1
V gene: TRBV7-2
clone size: -
CDR3 length: 15
CDR3 DNA: TGTGCCAGCAGCTTGACGCGAGGACTAGACAATGAGCAGTTCTTC
CDR3 protein: CASSLTRGLDNEQFF

D gene: -
J gene: TRBJ2-5
V gene: TRBV10-3
clone size: -
CDR3 length: 14
CDR3 DNA: TGTGCCATCAAGACAGCCGGGCAACAAGAGACCCAGTACTTC
CDR3 protein: CAIKTAGQQETQYF

D gene: TRBD2
J gene: TRBJ2-3
V gene: TRBV10-3
clone size: -
CDR3 length: 17
CDR3 DNA: TGTGCCATCAGCACAGGGGGGATTAGCGGGGGGACAGATACGCAGTATTTT
CDR3 protein: CAISTGGISGGTDTQYF

D gene: TRBD1
J gene: TRBJ2-5
V gene: TRBV20-1
clone size: few
CDR3 length: 13
CDR3 DNA: TGCAGGGTCTCGGGACAGGGGGGGCGAACCCAGTACTTC
CDR3 protein: CRVSGQGGRTQYF

D gene: -
J gene: TRBJ2-4
V gene: TRBV2
clone size: -
CDR3 length: 15
CDR3 DNA: TGTGCCAGCAGTGAAGCGTTAGGGCCTAAAAACATTCAGTACTTC
CDR3 protein: CASSEALGPKNIQYF

D gene: TRBD2
J gene: TRBJ2-1
V gene: TRBV20-1
clone size: -
CDR3 length: 16
CDR3 DNA: TGCAGTGCTCGGACTAGCGGGGGGGCCCATTACAATGAGCAGTTCTTC
CDR3 protein: CSARTSGGAHYNEQFF

D gene: -
J gene: TRBJ1-5
V gene: TRBV7-2
clone size: -
CDR3 length: 14
CDR3 DNA: TGTGCCAGCAGCGCCCAGTGGGGATCCTCGGCCCAGCATTTT
CDR3 protein: CASSAQWGSSAQHF

D gene: -
J gene: TRBJ2-1
V gene: TRBV20-1
clone size: -
CDR3 length: 13
CDR3 DNA: TGCAGTGCACTAGTCCCAGGGAGAGAGACCCAGTTCTTC
CDR3 protein: CSALVPGRETQFF

D gene: TRBD1
J gene: TRBJ2-5
V gene: TRBV12-3/TRBV12-4
clone size: -
CDR3 length: 14
CDR3 DNA: TGTGCCAGCAGTCGAGACAGGGTTTCGGAGACCCAGTACTTC
CDR3 protein: CASSRDRVSETQYF

D gene: TRBD1
J gene: TRBJ1-6
V gene: TRBV7-3
clone size: -
CDR3 length: 16
CDR3 DNA: TGTGCCAGCAGCTTACTCGGGACAGGGCAGGGTTCACCCCTCCACTTT
CDR3 protein: CASSLLGTGQGSPLHF

D gene: -
J gene: TRBJ2-5
V gene: TRBV27
clone size: -
CDR3 length: 14
CDR3 DNA: TGTGCCAGCACCCAACAGGGCTTCCAAGAGACCCAGTACTTC
CDR3 protein: CASTQQGFQETQYF

D gene: -
J gene: TRBJ2-7
V gene: TRBV7-9
clone size: few
CDR3 length: 16
CDR3 DNA: TGTGCCAGCAGCTTAGATTTCCGGACCAGATCATACGAGCAGTACTTC
CDR3 protein: CASSLDFRTRSYEQYF

D gene: -
J gene: TRBJ2-3
V gene: TRBV5-1
clone size: -
CDR3 length: 15
CDR3 DNA: TGCGCCAGCAGCTTGGCGGGGGCCGACACAGATACGCAGTATTTT
CDR3 protein: CASSLAGADTDTQYF

D gene: -
J gene: TRBJ2-5
V gene: TRBV9
clone size: few
CDR3 length: 14
CDR3 DNA: TGTGCCAGCAGCGTAGGGGGGGCCGTAGAGACCCAGTACTTC
CDR3 protein: CASSVGGAVETQYF

D gene: TRBD1
J gene: TRBJ2-5
V gene: TRBV11-3
clone size: few
CDR3 length: 15
CDR3 DNA: TGTGCCAGCAGCCCACGTGCGACAGGGCGAGAGACCCAGTACTTC
CDR3 protein: CASSPRATGRETQYF

D gene: -
J gene: TRBJ1-4
V gene: TRBV6-6
clone size: -
CDR3 length: 15
CDR3 DNA: TGTGCCAGCAGTTCCGTTCCGGGGGACAATGAAAAACTGTTTTTT
CDR3 protein: CASSSVPGDNEKLFF

D gene: -
J gene: TRBJ1-2
V gene: TRBV29-1
clone size: -
CDR3 length: 11
CDR3 DNA: TGCAGCGTTGAACAGAGGGGGGGCTACACCTTC
CDR3 protein: CSVEQRGGYTF

D gene: -
J gene: TRBJ2-5
V gene: TRBV4-2
clone size: -
CDR3 length: 14
CDR3 DNA: TGTGCCAGCGGCCAAAGCGGGTTCCAAGAGACCCAGTACTTC
CDR3 protein: CASGQSGFQETQYF

D gene: TRBD1
J gene: TRBJ1-4
V gene: TRBV6-5
clone size: few
CDR3 length: 14
CDR3 DNA: TGTGCCAGCAGTACGGGGACAGCTAATGAAAAACTGTTTTTT
CDR3 protein: CASSTGTANEKLFF

D gene: -
J gene: TRBJ1-6
V gene: TRBV7-2
clone size: -
CDR3 length: 15
CDR3 DNA: TGTGCCAGCAGCTTAGCACAGACTAATAATTCACCCCTCCACTTT
CDR3 protein: CASSLAQTNNSPLHF

D gene: TRBD1
J gene: TRBJ2-5
V gene: TRBV28
clone size: -
CDR3 length: 14
CDR3 DNA: TGTGCCAGCAGTTTCGGGGGACAGGGAAGGACCCAGTACTTC
CDR3 protein: CASSFGGQGRTQYF

D gene: TRBD1
J gene: TRBJ1-2
V gene: TRBV9
clone size: -
CDR3 length: 14
CDR3 DNA: TGTGCCAGCAGCGACACACAGGGGTACTATGGCTACACCTTC
CDR3 protein: CASSDTQGYYGYTF

D gene: -
J gene: TRBJ1-6
V gene: TRBV7-2
clone size: -
CDR3 length: 15
CDR3 DNA: TGTGCCAGCAGCTTAGACCCTAGGGTGAAGTCACCCCTCCACTTT
CDR3 protein: CASSLDPRVKSPLHF